These 9 T cell receptor beta chains were all obtained from the same sample, sequenced in a study of T-cell reconstitution after alpha-beta-depleted transplantation in children. Construction of the TCRbeta library involved unique molecular identifiers. TCRdb reprocessed the PCR reads via MiXCR and lists one record per CDR3 protein. The data hold approximately 590,000 distinct CDR3 sequences, with roughly 10% observed a single time. The source was PBMCs from the stem cell graft donor, collected from the stem cell graft. These receptors came from a human donor who donated a stem cell graft to a child with acute myeloid leukemia.

The V gene is TRBV15, the J gene TRBJ2-1; possibly TRBD1 for D (6 bases). The CDR3 contains 16 residues. V gave up 7 bases and J gave up 8 bases, with 24 bases separating them. In germline, CDR1 is LNHNV, CDR2 YYDKDF (reference sequence). CDR3 nucleotides: TGTGCCACCAAGAACGACAACAGGGAATTGTCCTATGAGCAGTTCTTC. It is translated as CATKNDNRELSYEQFF.

J is TRBJ2-1 and V is TRBV7-2; TRBD2 is a possible D gene (6 bases). V was clipped by 5 bases and J by 0 bases, with 11 bases between them. The CDR3 covers 15 residues. CDR1 and CDR2 from the germline V gene are SGHTA and FQGNSA. In DNA, the CDR3 is TGTGCCAGCAGCCCAAAGACTAGCTCCTACAATGAGCAGTTCTTC. This sequence encodes CASSPKTSSYNEQFF.

This clonotype was picked up a small number of times. The V and J genes are TRBV2 and TRBJ1-1; tentatively, D is TRBD1 (5 bases). V was pared by 1 base and J by 0 bases, with 12 bases between. Germline CDR1 SNHLY, CDR2 FYNNEI. This CDR3 has 16 residues. CDR3 sequence reads: CASSEVAGLMNTEAFF. DNA of the CDR3: TGTGCCAGCAGTGAAGTGGCAGGGTTGATGAACACTGAAGCTTTCTTT.

The chain joins TRBV4-3 to TRBJ2-1; 9 nucleotides match TRBD1. V dropped 4 bases and J dropped 0; count of bases not matched to a gene: 4. CDR3 length equals 16 residues. The germline gives CDR1 LGHNA, CDR2 YSLEER. The CDR3 nucleotides read TGCGCCAGCAGCCTCCGACAGGGGGTCTCCTACAATGAGCAGTTCTTC. Amino acid sequence: CASSLRQGVSYNEQFF.

This sequence joins TRBV5-1 and TRBJ2-3; D is perhaps TRBD2 (6 bases). Trimming shortened V by 4 bases and J by 6 bases, and 15 bases separated the two germline ends. The germline gives CDR1 SGHRS, CDR2 YFSETQ. This CDR3 is built from 14 residues. The CDR3 loop reads CASSPIPGRDTQYF. CDR3 nucleotide sequence: TGCGCCAGCAGCCCCATACCAGGGAGGGATACGCAGTATTTT.

This clonotype showed up many times. The chain joins TRBV20-1 to TRBJ2-3; D may be TRBD2 (6 bases). Germline values: CDR1 DFQATT, CDR2 SNEGSKA (reference sequence). V was trimmed by 6 bases and J by 2 bases, leaving 15 bases between them. This CDR3 is 14 amino acids long. DNA of the CDR3: TGCAGTGCCAACGGGAGTCCCAACACAGATACGCAGTATTTT. Its protein product is CSANGSPNTDTQYF.

This clonotype was counted ten times or more. The chain joins TRBV7-2 to TRBJ2-3, with D unclear. The CDR3 is 12 residues long. V shed 5 bases and J shed 6 bases, with 9 bases lying between them. CDR1 and CDR2 from the germline V gene are SGHTA and FQGNSA. DNA of the CDR3: TGTGCCAGCAGCCCAAGGATCGATACGCAGTATTTT. Protein sequence: CASSPRIDTQYF. Full variable domain (rest looked up from reference TRBV7-2 and TRBJ2-3): GAGVSQSPSNKVTEKGKDVELRCDPISGHTALYWYRQSLGQGLEFLIYFQGNSAPDKSGLPSDRFSAERTGGSVSTLTIQRTQQEDSAVYLCASSPRIDTQYFGPGTRLTVL.

The chain employs TRBV20-1 and TRBJ2-2, with D maybe TRBD2 (6 bases). The CDR3 is 16 residues long. The V end lost 6 bases, the J end lost 4 bases, and 21 bases lay between the germline ends. Germline CDR1 DFQATT, CDR2 SNEGSKA (reference sequence). Here the CDR3 DNA reads TGCAGTGCCCGTGGGAGGATTTTGCCCCCCACCGGGGAGCTGTTTTTT. It is translated as CSARGRILPPTGELFF.

There are a few counts of this clonotype. V usage is TRBV27 and J usage is TRBJ2-1; 7 bases are shared with TRBD2. This CDR3 region has 13 residues. J lost 6 bases, V lost 5 bases, and 4 bases had no gene match. Germline V gene data show CDR1 as MNHEY and CDR2 as SMNVEV (reference sequence). CDR3 bases: TGTGCCAGCAGTCGAAGCGGGACCAATGAGCAGTTCTTC. This gives the protein CASSRSGTNEQFF.